The next 17 T cell receptor beta chains were all read from a single sample in a study of T cell responses to AZD1222 COVID-19 vaccine. The repertoire was sequenced with immunoSEQ multiplex PCR; TCRdb's copy has only in-frame clones and lacks some. The sample shows fewer than 150,000 clones, roughly nine tenths of them seen only once. The input for sequencing was peripheral blood, taken on day 0 of AZD1222 vaccination. These receptors were obtained from an adult in good health.

A remark on this clone: At one of its ends the junction is not consistent with the germline gene, which may arise from a read error. This chain connects TRBV13 to TRBJ2-3; 14 positions agree with TRBD2. The CDR3 runs to 13 residues. The V gene's germline CDR1 is PRHDT and CDR2 FYEKMQ (reference sequence). CDR3 amino acids: CASSTGTSGSLDF. The DNA for the CDR3 is TGTGCCAGCAGCACAGGGACTAGCGGGAGCTTAGATTTT.

V gene TRBV11-2 combines with J gene TRBJ2-7; the match to TRBD2 covers 15 bases. The CDR3 has 17 amino acids. The ends lost 0 bases at V and 4 bases at J; junction bases unmatched: 4. Germline V CDR1 and CDR2: SGHAT, FQNNGV. CDR3 DNA sequence: TGTGCCAGCAGCTTAGATGCCGGGACTAGCGGGGGGTACGAGCAGTACTTC. Translating gives CASSLDAGTSGGYEQYF. The entire variable domain, with the rest obtained from reference TRBV11-2 and TRBJ2-7, is as follows: EAGVAQSPRYKIIEKRQSVAFWCNPISGHATLYWYQQILGQGPKLLIQFQNNGVVDDSQLPKDRFSAERLKGVDSTLKIQPAKLEDSAVYLCASSLDAGTSGGYEQYFGPGTRLTVT.

This sequence joins TRBV19 and TRBJ2-3, with TRBD1 matching 7 bases. CDR1 LNHDA and CDR2 SQIVND come from the germline V gene (reference sequence). CDR3 length: 14 residues. Germline trimming cut 9 bases from V and 4 bases from J; bases unmatched to any gene: 10. The CDR3 here is CASSPGQWADTQYF. CDR3 DNA sequence: TGTGCCAGCTCACCGGGACAGTGGGCAGATACGCAGTATTTT.

This clone showed up just once. The CDR3 is CASRQAQDYYGYTF. As DNA, the CDR3 is TGTGCCAGTAGGCAGGCCCAGGACTACTATGGCTACACCTTC. The rearrangement links TRBV19 to TRBJ1-2; no clear D gene. Per germline, CDR1 LNHDA and CDR2 SQIVND (reference sequence). The CDR3 sequence is 14 residues long. V was trimmed by 6 bases and J by 3 bases, leaving 14 bases between them.

The chain uses TRBV25-1 and TRBJ1-2; tentatively, D is TRBD1 (6 bases). Trimming took off 4 bases at V and 8 bases at J, with 11 bases between the two ends. The CDR3 is 12 amino acids. CDR1 MGHDK and CDR2 SYGVNS come from the germline V gene. The DNA of the CDR3 is TGTGCCAGCAGTGGGGACATCTACGGCTACACCTTC. It specifies CASSGDIYGYTF.

This chain uses TRBV19 with TRBJ1-6; tentative D call: TRBD1 (5 bases). The V end was cut by 9 bases, the J end by 6 bases, with 21 bases between. The CDR3 runs 16 residues. CDR1 and CDR2 (germline): LNHDA, SQIVND (reference sequence). DNA of the CDR3: TGTGCCAGCCGTGGGGGAGGCAGGTCCAGTAATTCACCCCTCCACTTT. It is translated as CASRGGGRSSNSPLHF.

The J gene is TRBJ2-2, the V gene TRBV19, with D possibly called TRBD1 or TRBD2 (5 bases each). Germline assignment: CDR1 LNHDA and CDR2 SQIVND (reference sequence). V lost 3 bases and J 5 bases, leaving 10 bases between the germline ends. This CDR3 contains 14 residues. Here the CDR3 reads CASSMKGPTGELFF. The CDR3 nucleotides are TGTGCCAGTAGTATGAAGGGACCTACCGGGGAGCTGTTTTTT.

The gene calls are TRBV5-1 and TRBJ1-2; no reliable D call. V was shortened by 0 bases and J by 4 bases, with 13 bases between the two germline ends. Germline CDR1 is SGHRS and CDR2 is YFSETQ. This CDR3 spans 15 amino acids. CDR3 nucleotides: TGCGCCAGCAGCTTGGATGCGGGCCGGCCCTATGGCTACACCTTC. The encoded protein is CASSLDAGRPYGYTF. Supplemented by reference TRBV5-1 and TRBJ1-2, the full variable domain reads KAGVTQTPRYLIKTRGQQVTLSCSPISGHRSVSWYQQTPGQGLQFLFEYFSETQRNKGNFPGRFSGRQFSNSRSEMNVSTLELGDSALYLCASSLDAGRPYGYTFGSGTRLTVV.

In nucleotides, the CDR3 is TGTGCCAGCAGCTTAGATTATCGGGAACTCTTCATGAACACTGAAGCTTTCTTT. This encodes CASSLDYRELFMNTEAFF. The V gene is TRBV11-3, the J gene TRBJ1-1; D is ambiguous. Trimming shortened V by 0 bases and J by 0 bases, and 17 bases separated the two germline ends. From germline, CDR1 is SGHNT and CDR2 YENEEA. The CDR3 runs to 18 residues.

This chain joins TRBV11-2 and TRBJ2-1; 12 bases agree with TRBD2. The CDR3 length is 15 residues. Germline CDR1 and CDR2: SGHAT and FQNNGV. Trimming at V came to 6 bases and at J to 7 bases, leaving 7 bases not matched to a gene. The CDR3 here is CASRRTSGIRNEQFF. The CDR3 DNA reads TGTGCCAGCAGACGGACTAGCGGGATTAGGAATGAGCAGTTCTTC. Filled out from reference TRBV11-2 and TRBJ2-1, the complete variable domain reads EAGVAQSPRYKIIEKRQSVAFWCNPISGHATLYWYQQILGQGPKLLIQFQNNGVVDDSQLPKDRFSAERLKGVDSTLKIQPAKLEDSAVYLCASRRTSGIRNEQFFGPGTRLTVL.

The genes are TRBV27 and TRBJ2-1; D is unresolved. Per germline, CDR1 MNHEY and CDR2 SMNVEV (reference sequence). Trimming removed 7 bases at V and 0 bases at J, with 13 bases between. The CDR3 totals 15 residues. CDR3 DNA: TGTGCCAGCACCCGATGGGGATCCTCCTACAATGAGCAGTTCTTC. It encodes CASTRWGSSYNEQFF.

This chain connects TRBV23-1 to TRBJ1-4; D remains unclear. TRBV23-1 is identified as an open reading frame with a role that is uncertain. The CDR3 covers 14 residues. The germline V and J ends were trimmed by 0 bases and 11 bases, with 13 bases remaining between them. In DNA form, the CDR3 reads TGCGCCAGCAGTCAATCACCCCCCTGTACCAAACTGTTTTTT. Amino acids: CASSQSPPCTKLFF.

The rearrangement uses TRBV6-5 and TRBJ2-1; TRBD2 matches at 7 bases. The CDR3 runs to 16 residues. Germline V lookup: CDR1 MNHEY, CDR2 SVGAGI. Germline trimming cut 0 bases from V and 7 bases from J; bases unmatched to any gene: 9. The CDR3 region is CASSYSSSSGRNEQFF. As DNA, the CDR3 is TGTGCCAGCAGTTACTCGTCGTCTAGCGGTCGGAATGAGCAGTTCTTC.

The rearrangement uses TRBV5-1 and TRBJ1-6, with 10 bases lining up with TRBD1. This CDR3 has 16 residues. Per the germline V gene, CDR1 is SGHRS and CDR2 is YFSETQ. The V segment lost 3 bases and the J segment 6 bases; nucleotides outside the gene matches: 6. The CDR3 nucleotides are TGCGCCAGCAGCTCCTCGACAGGGGGCTTTAATTCACCCCTCCACTTT. Translation: CASSSSTGGFNSPLHF.

The chain combines TRBV5-1 with TRBJ1-4; D possibly corresponds to TRBD1 (5 bases). Germline V CDR1 and CDR2: SGHRS, YFSETQ. This CDR3 is built from 14 residues. The V end was cut by 3 bases, the J end by 3 bases, with 9 bases between. The DNA of the CDR3 is TGCGCCAGCAGCTGGGACGGGGCTAATGAAAAACTGTTTTTT. It codes for CASSWDGANEKLFF.

This chain connects TRBV7-8 to TRBJ1-1; 10 bases are a match to TRBD1. This CDR3 has 16 residues. From germline, CDR1 is SGHVS and CDR2 FQNEAQ. V trimming: 3 bases; J trimming: 4 bases; junction bases outside the gene matches: 8. The DNA of the CDR3 is TGTGCCAGCAGCTTCCGCCGGGGACAGGGGAGCACTGAAGCTTTCTTT. It yields the protein CASSFRRGQGSTEAFF.

The chain has TRBV29-1 and TRBJ1-4, with 9 bases lining up with TRBD1. CDR1 is SQVTM and CDR2 is ANQGSEA in the germline V gene. CDR3 length: 13 amino acids. J lost 9 bases, V lost 1 base, and 3 bases had no gene match. CDR3 protein: CSVEVQGAKKLFF. For the CDR3, the DNA is TGCAGCGTTGAAGTACAGGGGGCTAAAAAACTGTTTTTT.